The T cell receptor (beta chain) described here comes from a study of shared clonotypes between healthy human individuals. In the study overall: Donor composition was a couple of women and three men, aged 18 to 49. For every donor, three CD4 naive, three CD4 memory, two CD8 naive and one CD8 memory plates were used.

The table came from immunoSEQ multiplex PCR; TCRdb's copy has only in-frame clones and leaves some out. Of 950,000 to 1,100,000 clones listed, 75% to 80% are singletons. Note on this clone: Its matching antigen is unknown.

Germline CDR1 and CDR2: SGHRS and YFSETQ. Trimming removed 1 base from V and 3 bases from J, with 7 bases in between. The CDR3 has 13 residues. Overall study findings and caveats: Memory subsets generally showed smaller estimated richness than naive subsets did. Investigators collected only blood, and repertoires in tissues likely differ.

The chain recombines TRBV5-1 with TRBJ1-1, with a tentative D call TRBD1 (5 bases). The source material was memory CD4+ T cells from PBMCs. Subset meaning: CD45RA-negative fraction. The receptor comes from a man younger than 35 in good health. Some clones in this sample may be carry-over from other donors' samples. The CDR3 reads CASSLQGDTEAFF. The CDR3 nucleotides read TGCGCCAGCAGCTTGCAGGGAGACACTGAAGCTTTCTTT.